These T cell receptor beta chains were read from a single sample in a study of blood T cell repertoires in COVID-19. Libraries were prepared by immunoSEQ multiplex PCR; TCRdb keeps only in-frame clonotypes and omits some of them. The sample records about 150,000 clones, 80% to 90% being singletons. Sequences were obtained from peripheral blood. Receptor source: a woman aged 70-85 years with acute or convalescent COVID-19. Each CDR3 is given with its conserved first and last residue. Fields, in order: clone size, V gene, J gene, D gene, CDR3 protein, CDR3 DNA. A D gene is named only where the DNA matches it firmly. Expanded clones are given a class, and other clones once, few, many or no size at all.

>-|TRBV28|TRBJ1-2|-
CASTAPDYYGYTF
TGTGCCAGCACCGCCCCCGACTACTATGGCTACACCTTC
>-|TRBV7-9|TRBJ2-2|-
CASSLGGNTGELFF
TGTGCCAGCAGCTTGGGGGGGAACACCGGGGAGCTGTTTTTT
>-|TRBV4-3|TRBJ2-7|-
CASSQATGFSYEQYF
TGCGCCAGCAGCCAAGCTACCGGGTTTTCCTACGAGCAGTACTTC
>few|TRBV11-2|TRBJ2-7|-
CASSLVGAGPYEQYF
TGTGCCAGCAGCTTAGTTGGGGCAGGGCCCTACGAGCAGTACTTC
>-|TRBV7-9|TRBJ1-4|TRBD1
CASSLTGQGEKLFF
TGTGCCAGCAGCTTGACAGGACAGGGTGAAAAACTGTTTTTT
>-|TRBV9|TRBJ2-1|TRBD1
CASSVVQGALNEQFF
TGTGCCAGCAGCGTAGTCCAGGGGGCTTTGAATGAGCAGTTCTTC
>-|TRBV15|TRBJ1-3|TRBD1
CATSSGQGAGNTIYF
TGTGCCACCAGCTCGGGACAGGGGGCTGGAAACACCATATATTTT
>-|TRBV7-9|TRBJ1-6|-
CASSYHSGTGSGSPLHF
TGTGCCAGCAGCTACCACTCCGGAACAGGGAGTGGTTCACCCCTCCACTTT
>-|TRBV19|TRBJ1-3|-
CASSPLRRVEPGNTIYF
TGTGCCAGTAGTCCCTTAAGGAGGGTTGAACCTGGAAACACCATATATTTT
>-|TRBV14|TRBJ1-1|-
CASSHGLGAGNTEAFF
TGTGCCAGCAGCCACGGGTTGGGAGCGGGGAACACTGAAGCTTTCTTT
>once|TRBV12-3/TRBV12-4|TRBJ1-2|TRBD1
CASSPLGQGGYTF
TGTGCCAGCAGTCCCCTAGGACAGGGGGGCTACACCTTC
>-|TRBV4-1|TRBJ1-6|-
CASSQDYGQGPYNSPLHF
TGCGCCAGCAGCCAAGATTACGGGCAGGGGCCCTATAATTCACCCCTCCACTTT
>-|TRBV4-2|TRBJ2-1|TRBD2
CASSQGLAGNEQFF
TGTGCCAGCAGCCAGGGGTTAGCGGGGAATGAGCAGTTCTTC
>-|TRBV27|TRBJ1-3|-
CASSLSIGPGNTIYF
TGTGCCAGCAGTTTATCGATTGGCCCTGGAAACACCATATATTTT
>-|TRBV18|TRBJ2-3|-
CASSPQGGDTQYF
TGTGCCAGCTCACCACAGGGGGGGGATACGCAGTATTTT
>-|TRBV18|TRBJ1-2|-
CASSPGKTGSGGYTF
TGTGCCAGCTCACCAGGGAAGACAGGCAGTGGTGGCTACACCTTC
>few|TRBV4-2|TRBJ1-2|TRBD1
CASSQVTGVIYGYTF
TGTGCCAGCAGCCAAGTTACAGGGGTAATCTATGGCTACACCTTC
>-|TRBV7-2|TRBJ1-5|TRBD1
CASSPEGQVTRANQPQHF
TGTGCCAGCAGCCCCGAAGGACAGGTTACCCGCGCAAATCAGCCCCAGCATTTT
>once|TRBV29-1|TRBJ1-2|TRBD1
CSVALTGGYGYTF
TGCAGCGTTGCTCTGACAGGGGGCTATGGCTACACCTTC
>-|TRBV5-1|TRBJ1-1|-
CASSLSPTGSTEAFF
TGCGCCAGCAGCTTGAGCCCTACAGGGTCCACTGAAGCTTTCTTT
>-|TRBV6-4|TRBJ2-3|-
CASRRLAVIRTDTQYF
TGTGCCAGCAGGAGGCTAGCCGTTATCCGCACAGATACGCAGTATTTT
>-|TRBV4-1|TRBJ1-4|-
CASSQGAQATNEKLFF
TGCGCCAGCAGCCAGGGGGCCCAGGCAACTAATGAAAAACTGTTTTTT
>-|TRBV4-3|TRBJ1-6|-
CASSQAGNSPLHF
TGCGCCAGCAGCCAAGCGGGTAATTCACCCCTCCACTTT
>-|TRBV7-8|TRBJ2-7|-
CASSLKRVGEQYF
TGTGCCAGCAGCTTAAAGAGGGTGGGCGAGCAGTACTTC
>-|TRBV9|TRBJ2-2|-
CASSVESPRVAGELFF
TGTGCCAGCAGCGTAGAATCCCCCCGGGTGGCCGGGGAGCTGTTTTTT
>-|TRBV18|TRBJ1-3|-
CASSPPPLVAAGNTIYF
TGTGCCAGCTCACCGCCCCCTCTCGTGGCTGCTGGAAACACCATATATTTT
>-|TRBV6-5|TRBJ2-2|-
CASSPPTGNTGELFF
TGTGCCAGCAGTCCACCGACTGGCAACACCGGGGAGCTGTTTTTT
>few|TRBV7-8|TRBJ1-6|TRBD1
CASSLAQGASPLHF
TGTGCCAGCAGCTTAGCCCAGGGGGCTTCACCCCTCCACTTT
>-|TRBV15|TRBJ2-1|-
CATSRANYNEQFF
TGTGCCACCAGCAGAGCAAATTACAATGAGCAGTTCTTC
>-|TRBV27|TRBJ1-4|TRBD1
CASRWLGQGEKLFF
TGTGCCAGCCGTTGGTTGGGACAGGGCGAAAAACTGTTTTTT